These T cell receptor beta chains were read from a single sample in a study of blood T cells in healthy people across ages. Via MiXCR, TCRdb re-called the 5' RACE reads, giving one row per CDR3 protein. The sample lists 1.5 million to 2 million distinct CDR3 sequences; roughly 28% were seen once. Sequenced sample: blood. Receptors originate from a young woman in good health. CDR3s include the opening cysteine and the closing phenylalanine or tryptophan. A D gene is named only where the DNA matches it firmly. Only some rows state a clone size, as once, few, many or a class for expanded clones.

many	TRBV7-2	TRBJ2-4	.	CASSLVSNIQYF	TGTGCCAGCAGCTTAGTTTCCAACATTCAGTACTTC
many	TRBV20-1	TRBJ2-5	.	CSALQETQYF	TGCAGTGCTCTTCAAGAGACCCAGTACTTC
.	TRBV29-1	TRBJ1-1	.	CSAWTINTEAFF	TGCAGCGCCTGGACTATTAACACTGAAGCTTTCTTT
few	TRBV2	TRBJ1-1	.	CASRANTEAFF	TGTGCCAGCAGGGCGAACACTGAAGCTTTCTTT
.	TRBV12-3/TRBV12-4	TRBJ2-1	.	CASSSGWDEQFF	TGTGCCAGCAGTTCGGGGTGGGATGAGCAGTTCTTC
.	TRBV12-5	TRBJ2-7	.	CARDKFDYEQYF	TGTGCTAGGGACAAGTTTGACTACGAGCAGTACTTC
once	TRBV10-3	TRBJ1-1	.	CAISASDTEAFF	TGTGCCATCAGTGCCAGCGACACTGAAGCTTTCTTT
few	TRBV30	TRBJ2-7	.	CAWSVVGIYEQYF	TGTGCCTGGAGTGTAGTGGGGATATACGAGCAGTACTTC
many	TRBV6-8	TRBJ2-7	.	CASSYSGVPRLDEQYF	TGTGCCAGCAGTTATTCGGGGGTTCCTAGGTTGGACGAGCAGTACTTC
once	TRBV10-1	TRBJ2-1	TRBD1	CASSEIVGTGARDEQFF	TGCGCCAGCAGTGAAATAGTTGGGACAGGGGCCAGGGATGAGCAGTTCTTC
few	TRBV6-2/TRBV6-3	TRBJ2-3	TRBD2	CASSYDPGTSGSRRTDTQYF	TGTGCCAGCAGTTACGACCCCGGGACTAGCGGGAGTCGACGCACAGATACGCAGTATTTT
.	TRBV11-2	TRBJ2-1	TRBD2	CASSLSSGIDPEQFF	TGTGCCAGCAGCTTAAGTAGCGGGATCGACCCTGAGCAGTTCTTC
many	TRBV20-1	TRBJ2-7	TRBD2	CSASLAGPYEQYF	TGCAGTGCTAGTTTAGCGGGGCCGTACGAGCAGTACTTC
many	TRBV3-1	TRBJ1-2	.	CASSQGQARYGYTF	TGTGCCAGCAGCCAAGGACAGGCACGCTATGGCTACACCTTC
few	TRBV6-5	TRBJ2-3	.	CASSSLDGKDTDTQYF	TGTGCCAGCAGTTCCCTGGACGGGAAAGATACAGATACGCAGTATTTT
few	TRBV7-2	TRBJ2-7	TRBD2	CASSIGLAGAVGSYEQYF	TGTGCCAGCAGCATAGGACTAGCGGGAGCGGTGGGGTCCTACGAGCAGTACTTC
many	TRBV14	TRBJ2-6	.	CASSPLGAGANVLTF	TGTGCCAGCAGCCCCTTAGGGGCTGGGGCCAACGTCCTGACTTTC
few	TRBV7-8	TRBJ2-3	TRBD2	CASSLGPSGMDTQYF	TGTGCCAGCAGCTTAGGTCCTAGCGGGATGGATACGCAGTATTTT
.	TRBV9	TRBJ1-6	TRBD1	CAPPRGNDSPLHF	TGTGCCCCACCCAGGGGGAATGATTCACCCCTCCACTTT
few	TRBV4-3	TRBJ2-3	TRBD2	CASSQDGLADYTDTQYF	TGCGCCAGCAGCCAAGATGGGCTAGCGGACTACACAGATACGCAGTATTTT
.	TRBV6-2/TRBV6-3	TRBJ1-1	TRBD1	CAGSSTGSTEAFF	TGTGCCGGCAGTTCGACAGGGAGCACTGAAGCTTTCTTT
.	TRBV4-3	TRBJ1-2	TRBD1	CASSQLTGALYGYTF	TGCGCCAGCAGCCAGCTAACAGGGGCATTATATGGCTACACCTTC
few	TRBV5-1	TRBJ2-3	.	CASSRWDMGGTDTQYF	TGCGCCAGCAGCCGTTGGGACATGGGGGGCACAGATACGCAGTATTTT
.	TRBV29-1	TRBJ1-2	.	CSASRFSGQGYGYTF	.
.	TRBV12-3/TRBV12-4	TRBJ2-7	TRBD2	CAARYEREKIDEQYF	TGTGCCGCTCGTTATGAGCGGGAGAAAATCGACGAGCAGTACTTC
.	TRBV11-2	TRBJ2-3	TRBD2	CASRGPPGTSGTQLTDTQYF	TGTGCCAGCAGGGGGCCTCCCGGGACTAGCGGGACGCAGCTCACAGATACGCAGTATTTT
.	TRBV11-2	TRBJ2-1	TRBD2	CASSPTSGGEIYRETQFF	TGTGCCAGCAGCCCTACTAGCGGGGGGGAGATTTACCGAGAGACCCAGTTCTTC
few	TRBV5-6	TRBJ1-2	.	CASSLRRGKYGYTF	TGTGCCAGCAGCTTGAGGAGGGGGAAGTATGGCTACACCTTC
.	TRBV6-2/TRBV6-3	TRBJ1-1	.	CASSYSAQWGTEAFF	TGTGCCAGCAGTTACTCGGCCCAGTGGGGCACTGAAGCTTTCTTT
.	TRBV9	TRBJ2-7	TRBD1	CASSVLGQGGGEQYF	TGTGCCAGCAGCGTATTGGGACAGGGGGGAGGCGAGCAGTACTTC
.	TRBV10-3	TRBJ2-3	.	CAISESSVTDTRYF	TGTGCCATCAGTGAGTCGTCGGTCACAGATACGCGGTATTTT
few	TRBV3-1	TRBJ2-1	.	CASSQDSRGDNEQFF	TGTGCCAGCAGCCAAGATAGCAGGGGGGACAATGAGCAGTTCTTC
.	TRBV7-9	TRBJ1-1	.	CAIAPEGGTEAFF	TGTGCCATCGCCCCGGAAGGAGGAACTGAAGCTTTCTTT
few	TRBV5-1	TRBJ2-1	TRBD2	CASRTAGGPLDEQFF	TGCGCCAGCAGGACTGCGGGGGGGCCTCTAGATGAGCAGTTCTTC
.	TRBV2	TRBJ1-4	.	CASSRNWAGSEKLFF	TGTGCCAGCAGTCGTAATTGGGCAGGGAGTGAAAAACTGTTTTTT
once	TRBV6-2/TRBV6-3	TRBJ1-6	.	CAGDPERKGSPLHF	TGTGCGGGGGACCCGGAGAGGAAGGGTTCACCCCTCCACTTT
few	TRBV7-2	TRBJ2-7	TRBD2	CASSLASVLAGSYEQYF	TGTGCCAGCAGCCTGGCCTCTGTGCTAGCGGGGTCTTACGAGCAGTACTTC
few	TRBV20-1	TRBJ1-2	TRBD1	CSGYRGQGYTF	TGCAGTGGTTACAGGGGGCAAGGCTACACCTTC
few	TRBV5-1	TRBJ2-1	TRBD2	CASSDNSGGWTEQFF	TGCGCCAGCAGCGACAATAGCGGGGGTTGGACGGAGCAGTTCTTC
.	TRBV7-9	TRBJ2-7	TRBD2	CASSSPGTSGLSSYNEQYF	TGTGCCAGCAGCTCGCCAGGGACTAGCGGGTTAAGCTCCTACAATGAGCAGTACTTC
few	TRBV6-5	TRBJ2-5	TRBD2	CASSQLAGGGTQYF	TGTGCCAGCAGCCAACTAGCGGGGGGGGGGACCCAGTACTTC
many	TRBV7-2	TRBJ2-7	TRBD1	CASSRDRGLGEQYF	TGTGCCAGCAGCCGTGACAGGGGGCTTGGCGAGCAGTACTTC
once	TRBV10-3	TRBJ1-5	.	CAIRESRDQPQHF	TGTGCCATCAGGGAGTCTAGGGATCAGCCCCAGCATTTT
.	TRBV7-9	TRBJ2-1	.	CASSFLPRNEQFF	TGTGCCAGCAGCTTCCTACCGCGGAATGAGCAGTTCTTC
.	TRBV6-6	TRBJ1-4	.	CASSFLQGSNEKLFF	TGTGCCAGCAGTTTCTTACAGGGTTCTAATGAAAAACTGTTTTTT
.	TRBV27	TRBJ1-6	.	CASASAPVSPLHF	TGTGCCAGCGCCTCCGCCCCGGTGTCACCCCTCCACTTT
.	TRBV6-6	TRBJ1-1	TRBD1	CASSYGQGGMNTEAFF	TGTGCCAGCAGTTACGGTCAGGGGGGCATGAACACTGAAGCTTTCTTT